These T cell receptor beta chains were read from a single sample in a study of cytomegalovirus exposure and HLA in healthy donors. Assay: immunoSEQ multiplex PCR; the TCRdb copy retains only in-frame clones and omits some. The sample yields fewer than 250,000 clones, roughly 85% seen once. Material: PBMCs. These receptors were obtained from a male donor in good health and CMV-seronegative. The CDR3 runs from the conserved cysteine through the conserved F or W. Each record gives: clone size, V gene, CDR3 protein. Some rows mark clone size as missing; the rest say once, few, many or name a class of expanded clone.

>few|TRBV4-2
CASSHPPGQGAGEQYF
>.|TRBV11-2
CASSLEGDSQPQHF
>.|TRBV7-3
CASSPDDSWETQYF
>.|TRBV6-6
CASSYETGLGNQPQHF
>.|TRBV7-9
CASSSRLTGETQYF
>few|TRBV9
CASSALDNPYHNEQFF
>.|TRBV5-1
CASSLEGRSRGGYTF
>.|TRBV5-6
CASSLSVGVWRETQYF
>.|TRBV5-1
CASSSTGVGETQYF
>.|TRBV27
CASGEGNQPQHF
>once|TRBV27
CASRGQANYGYTF
>.|TRBV15
CATSGTGGAYEQYF
>.|TRBV6-6
CASRRDSSYEQYF
>.|TRBV7-3
CASSSTGARDTQYF
>.|TRBV7-9
CASSQYLGQSYEQYF
>.|TRBV11-1
CASSSRRERGFGYTF